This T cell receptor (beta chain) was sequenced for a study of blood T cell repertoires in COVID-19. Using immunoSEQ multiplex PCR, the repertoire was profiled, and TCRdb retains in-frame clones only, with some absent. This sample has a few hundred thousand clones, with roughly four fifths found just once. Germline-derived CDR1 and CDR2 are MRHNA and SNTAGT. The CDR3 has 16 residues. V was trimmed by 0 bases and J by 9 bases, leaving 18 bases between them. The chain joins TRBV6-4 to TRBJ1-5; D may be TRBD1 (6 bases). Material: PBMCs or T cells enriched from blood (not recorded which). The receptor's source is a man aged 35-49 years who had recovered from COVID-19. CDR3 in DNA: TGTGCCAGCAGTGACTCGATGGGACAAGCCCCAGGGCCCCAGCATTTT. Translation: CASSDSMGQAPGPQHF.